Following are 17 T cell receptor beta chains from one sample sequenced in a study of tissue T cells after allogeneic stem cell transplantation. Sequencing was performed with immunoSEQ multiplex PCR; in TCRdb, only in-frame clones are kept and a portion is missing. The table shows about 6,000 clones, with 50% to 70% occurring only once. Sample: duodenum tissue, taken at autopsy. These receptors all come from a woman aged 18-55 years with breast cancer.

The V gene is TRBV3-1 (or the pseudogene TRBV3-2), the J gene TRBJ2-7, with D possibly matching TRBD2 (6 bases). The germline V and J ends were trimmed by 0 bases and 2 bases, with 14 bases remaining between them. Germline V gene data show CDR1 as LGHDT and CDR2 as YNNKEL (reference sequence). The CDR3 is 16 residues long. As DNA, the CDR3 is TGTGCCAGCAGCCAAGAGGTCTGGCGGGGAGCCTACGAGCAGTACTTC. This codes for CASSQEVWRGAYEQYF.

The rearrangement uses TRBV5-1 and TRBJ2-2, with D perhaps matching TRBD2 (6 bases). Per the germline V gene, CDR1 is SGHRS and CDR2 is YFSETQ. The CDR3 length is 14 residues. Deletions cut 3 bases from V and 5 bases from J, with 11 bases between. CDR3 protein: CASSYDGGTGELFF. CDR3 DNA sequence: TGCGCCAGCAGCTACGATGGGGGGACCGGGGAGCTGTTTTTT.

The V and J genes are TRBV18 and TRBJ2-1; 11 nucleotides match TRBD2. The germline V gene encodes CDR1 KGHSH and CDR2 LQKENI. The V gene end was trimmed by 5 bases and the J gene end by 6 bases; junction bases not matched to a gene: 6. The CDR3 sequence is 15 residues long. The DNA for the CDR3 is TGTGCCAGCTCAAATAGCGGGGGGGCTCTCAATGAGCAGTTCTTC. Encoded protein: CASSNSGGALNEQFF.

CDR3 DNA: TGCAGCGTCACCACGGACAGGGGGAACACTGAAGCTTTCTTT. Its translation is CSVTTDRGNTEAFF. The chain carries TRBV29-1 and TRBJ1-1, with 9 bases fitting TRBD1. With 6 bases clipped from V and 1 base from J, the junction kept 6 bases outside the gene matches. The CDR3 has 14 residues. The germline gives CDR1 SQVTM, CDR2 ANQGSEA.

This chain uses TRBV21-1 with TRBJ1-5; the table gives TRBD1 as D, unverified against the DNA. TRBV21-1 is recorded as a pseudogene. The CDR3 spans 16 residues. The CDR3 loop is CASSIGQLYSNQPQHF. The CDR3, as DNA: TGTGCCAGCAGCATAGGACAGCTTTATAGCAATCAGCCCCAGCATTTT.

V and J are TRBV9 and TRBJ2-3; D possibly corresponds to TRBD2 (5 bases). The CDR3 is made up of 14 amino acids. CDR1 and CDR2 (germline): SGDLS, YYNGEE. Trimming shortened V by 2 bases and J by 0 bases, and 7 bases separated the two germline ends. The CDR3 loop reads CASSVEGSTDTQYF. Written as DNA, the CDR3 is TGTGCCAGCAGCGTCGAGGGTAGCACAGATACGCAGTATTTT.

Judged by abundance, this clone is medium-sized. V gene TRBV24-1 combines with J gene TRBJ1-4, with D unresolved. The CDR3 is 15 amino acids. Trimming took 3 bases from V and 6 from J, leaving 13 bases between them. Germline CDR1 and CDR2: KGHDR and SFDVKD. The CDR3 coding sequence is TGTGCCACCAGTGATACGGGGTCGGTGGATGAAAAACTGTTTTTT. Residues: CATSDTGSVDEKLFF.

This clone was detected only a few times. The rearrangement links TRBV2 to TRBJ1-1; TRBD1 matches at 10 bases. The CDR3 length is 12 residues. V trimming: 4 bases; J trimming: 10 bases; junction bases outside the gene matches: 3. The germline CDR1 and CDR2 sequences are SNHLY and FYNNEI. CDR3 in DNA: TGTGCCAGCAGTGGGACAGGGGGTGCAGCTTTCTTT. Encoded protein: CASSGTGGAAFF.

The chain links TRBV28 to TRBJ2-7; D unclear. The CDR3 length is 14 residues. CDR1 is MDHEN, CDR2 SYDVKM, per germline. V gave up 3 bases and J gave up 2 bases, with 11 bases separating them. CDR3 amino acids: CASSFVAEAYEQYF. The CDR3 region has the DNA TGTGCCAGCAGTTTCGTTGCAGAAGCCTACGAGCAGTACTTC.

With regard to this clone: Germline and junction disagree at one end, which may indicate a read error. This chain uses TRBV4-3 with TRBJ1-4, with TRBD1 matching 11 bases. Germline V gene sequence: CDR1 LGHNA, CDR2 YSLEER. The CDR3 runs 17 residues. The CDR3, as DNA: TGCGCCCGCAGCCGGGACAGGGGGGAGGGGATGAATGAAAAACTGTTTTTT. Amino acid sequence: CARSRDRGEGMNEKLFF.

This sequence joins TRBV13 and TRBJ2-7; tentative D call: TRBD1 (6 bases). Between the trimmed V and J ends, which lost 4 bases and 4 bases, there was a span of 14 bases. CDR3 length: 14 amino acids. The germline V gene has CDR1 PRHDT and CDR2 FYEKMQ (reference sequence). This chain's CDR3 is CASSSRTVKYEQYF. For the CDR3, the DNA is TGTGCCAGCAGCTCCCGGACAGTAAAATACGAGCAGTACTTC.

This clone was observed a handful of times. The chain is built from TRBV21-1 and TRBJ2-7. TRBV21-1 has pseudogene status. This CDR3 spans 18 amino acids. CDR3 bases: TGTGCCAGCAGCAAAGGGCCCACCAATCAACGGGCAAGTGACGAGCAGTACTTC. Residues: CASSKGPTNQRASDEQYF.

The rearrangement uses TRBV5-6 and TRBJ1-2; no clear D gene. There are 16 residues in the CDR3. Deletions cut 0 bases from V and 4 bases from J, with 16 bases between. Germline CDR1 is SGHDT and CDR2 is YYEEEE. CDR3 coding DNA: TGTGCCAGCAGCTTGGTAGGGATCACTGCATCCTATGGCTACACCTTC. Its protein is CASSLVGITASYGYTF.

The chain has TRBV15 and TRBJ2-4; no firm D call. CDR3 size: 15 residues. V lost 3 bases and J 0 bases, leaving 9 bases between the germline ends. CDR1 is LNHNV and CDR2 is YYDKDF in the germline V gene (reference sequence). The CDR3: CATSRLWGAKNIQYF. In DNA form, the CDR3 reads TGTGCCACCAGCAGGCTCTGGGGAGCCAAAAACATTCAGTACTTC.

This clone appeared a few times. The V gene is TRBV5-4, the J gene TRBJ1-1, with D maybe TRBD1 (6 bases). The germline V and J ends were trimmed by 5 bases and 2 bases, with 10 bases remaining between them. This CDR3 is built from 13 residues. Per the germline V gene, CDR1 is SGHNT and CDR2 is YYREEE (reference sequence). The CDR3 is CASRDSRNTEAFF. The CDR3 DNA follows: TGTGCCAGCAGGGACAGCAGAAACACTGAAGCTTTCTTT.

The chain has TRBV18 and TRBJ1-2; D unclear. The CDR3 covers 15 residues. Between the trimmed V and J ends, which lost 3 bases and 2 bases, there was a span of 13 bases. CDR1 is KGHSH, CDR2 LQKENI, per germline. The CDR3 sequence: CASSPLSDGNYGYTF. The CDR3 bases are TGTGCCAGCTCACCCCTTTCGGATGGGAACTATGGCTACACCTTC.

A few counts support this clone. CDR3 sequence (DNA): TGTGCCAGCAGCGATACTAGCGGGGGCGATACGCAGTATTTT. Amino acids: CASSDTSGGDTQYF. The chain combines TRBV7-9 with TRBJ2-3, with 11 bases fitting TRBD2. With 5 bases clipped from V and 6 bases from J, the junction kept 4 bases outside the gene matches. In germline, CDR1 is SEHNR, CDR2 FQNEAQ (reference sequence). The length of the CDR3 is 14 residues.